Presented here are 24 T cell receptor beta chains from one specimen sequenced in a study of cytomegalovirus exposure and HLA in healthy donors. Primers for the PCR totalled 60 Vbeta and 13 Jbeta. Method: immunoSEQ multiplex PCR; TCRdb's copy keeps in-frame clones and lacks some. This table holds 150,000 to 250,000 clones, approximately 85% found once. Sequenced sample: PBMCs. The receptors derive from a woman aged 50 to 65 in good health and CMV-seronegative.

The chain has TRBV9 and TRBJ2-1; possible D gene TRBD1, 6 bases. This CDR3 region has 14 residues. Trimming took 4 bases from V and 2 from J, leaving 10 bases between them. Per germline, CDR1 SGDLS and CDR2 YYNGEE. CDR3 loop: CASSPRDTYNEQFF. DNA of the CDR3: TGTGCCAGCAGCCCCAGGGACACCTACAATGAGCAGTTCTTC.

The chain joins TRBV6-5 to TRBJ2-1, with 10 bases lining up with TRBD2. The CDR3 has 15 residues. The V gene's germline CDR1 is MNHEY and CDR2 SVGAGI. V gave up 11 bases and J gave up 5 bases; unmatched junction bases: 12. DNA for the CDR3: TGTGCCGAGGGGGCCTTAGGACTAGCGGACAATGAGCAGTTCTTC. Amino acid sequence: CAEGALGLADNEQFF.

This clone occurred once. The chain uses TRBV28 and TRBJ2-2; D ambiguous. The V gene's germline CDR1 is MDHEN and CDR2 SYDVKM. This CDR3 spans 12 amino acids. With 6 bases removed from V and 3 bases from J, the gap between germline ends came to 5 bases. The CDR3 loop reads CASSLYTGELFF. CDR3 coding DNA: TGTGCCAGCAGCCTATACACCGGGGAGCTGTTTTTT.

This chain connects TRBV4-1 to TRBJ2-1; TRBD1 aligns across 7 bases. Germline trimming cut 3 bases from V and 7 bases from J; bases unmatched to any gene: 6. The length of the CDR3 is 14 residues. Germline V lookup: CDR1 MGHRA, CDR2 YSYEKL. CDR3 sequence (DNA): TGCGCCAGCAGCCAGCCAGGGGGATGGAATGAGCAGTTCTTC. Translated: CASSQPGGWNEQFF.

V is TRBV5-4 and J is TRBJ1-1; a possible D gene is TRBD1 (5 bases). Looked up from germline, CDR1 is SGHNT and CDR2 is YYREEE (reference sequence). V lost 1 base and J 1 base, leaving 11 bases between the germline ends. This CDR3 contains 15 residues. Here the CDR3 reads CASSLQSRANTEAFF. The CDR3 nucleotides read TGTGCCAGCAGCTTGCAGTCCAGGGCGAACACTGAAGCTTTCTTT.

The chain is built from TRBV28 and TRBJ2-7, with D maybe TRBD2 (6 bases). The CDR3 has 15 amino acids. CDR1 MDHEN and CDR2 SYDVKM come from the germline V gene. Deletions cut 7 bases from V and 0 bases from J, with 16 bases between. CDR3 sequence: CASTPAGTASYEQYF. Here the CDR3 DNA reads TGTGCCAGCACCCCCGCCGGGACTGCCTCCTACGAGCAGTACTTC. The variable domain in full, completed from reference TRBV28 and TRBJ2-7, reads DVKVTQSSRYLVKRTGEKVFLECVQDMDHENMFWYRQDPGLGLRLIYFSYDVKMKEKGDIPEGYSVSREKKERFSLILESASTNQTSMYLCASTPAGTASYEQYFGPGTRLTVT.

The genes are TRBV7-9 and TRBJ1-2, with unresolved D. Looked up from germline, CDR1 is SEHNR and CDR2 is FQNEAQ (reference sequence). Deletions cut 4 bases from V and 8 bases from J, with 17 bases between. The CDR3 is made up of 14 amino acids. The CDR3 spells CASSYISPQVGYTF. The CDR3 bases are TGTGCCAGCAGCTATATTTCGCCCCAGGTCGGCTACACCTTC.

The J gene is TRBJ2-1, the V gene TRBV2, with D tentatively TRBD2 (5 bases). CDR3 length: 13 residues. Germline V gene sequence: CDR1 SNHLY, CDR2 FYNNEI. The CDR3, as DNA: TGTGGGGTAGCGACTTCCTCCTACAATGAGCAGTTCTTC. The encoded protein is CGVATSSYNEQFF.

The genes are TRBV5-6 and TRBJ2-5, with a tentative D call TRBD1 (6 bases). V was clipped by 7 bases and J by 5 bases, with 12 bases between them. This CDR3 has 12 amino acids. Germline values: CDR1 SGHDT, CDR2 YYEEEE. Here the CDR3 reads CASSYRAETQYF. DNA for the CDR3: TGTGCCAGCTCATACAGGGCGGAGACCCAGTACTTC.

The CDR3 loop reads CASSRGDSEGTEAFF. For the CDR3, the DNA is TGTGCCAGTAGCCGAGGGGACAGTGAGGGGACTGAAGCTTTCTTT. The rearrangement links TRBV19 to TRBJ1-1, with TRBD1 matching 7 bases. CDR1 is LNHDA, CDR2 SQIVND, per germline (reference sequence). The CDR3 runs to 15 residues. J lost 5 bases, V lost 6 bases, and 12 bases had no gene match.

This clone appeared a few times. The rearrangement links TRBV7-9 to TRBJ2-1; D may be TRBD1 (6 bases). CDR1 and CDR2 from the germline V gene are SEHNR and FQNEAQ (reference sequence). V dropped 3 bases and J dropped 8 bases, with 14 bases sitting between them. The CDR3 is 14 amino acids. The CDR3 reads CASSLSGGLDEQFF. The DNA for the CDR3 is TGTGCCAGCAGCTTGTCTGGGGGCTTGGATGAGCAGTTCTTC.

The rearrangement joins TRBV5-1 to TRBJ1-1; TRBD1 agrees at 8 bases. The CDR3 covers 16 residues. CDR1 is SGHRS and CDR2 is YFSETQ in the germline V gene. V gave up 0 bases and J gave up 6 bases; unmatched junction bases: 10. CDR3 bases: TGCGCCAGCAGCTTGGTCGATCAGGGGGCTCTATCTGAAGCTTTCTTT. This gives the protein CASSLVDQGALSEAFF.

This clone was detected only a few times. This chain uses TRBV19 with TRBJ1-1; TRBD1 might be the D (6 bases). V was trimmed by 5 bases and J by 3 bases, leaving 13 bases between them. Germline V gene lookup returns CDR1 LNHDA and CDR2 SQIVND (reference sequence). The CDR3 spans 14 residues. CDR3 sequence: CASSSPDRYTEAFF. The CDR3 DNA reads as TGTGCCAGTAGTTCCCCGGACAGATACACTGAAGCTTTCTTT. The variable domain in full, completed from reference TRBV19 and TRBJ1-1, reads DGGITQSPKYLFRKEGQNVTLSCEQNLNHDAMYWYRQDPGQGLRLIYYSQIVNDFQKGDIAEGYSVSREKKESFPLTVTSAQKNPTAFYLCASSSPDRYTEAFFGQGTRLTVV.

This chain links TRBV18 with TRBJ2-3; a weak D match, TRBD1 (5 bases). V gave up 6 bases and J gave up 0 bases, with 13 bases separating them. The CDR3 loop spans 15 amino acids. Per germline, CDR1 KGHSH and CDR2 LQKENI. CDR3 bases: TGTGCCAGCTCTCCCAGGAGACAGAGCACAGATACGCAGTATTTT. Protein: CASSPRRQSTDTQYF. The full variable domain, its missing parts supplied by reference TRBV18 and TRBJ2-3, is NAGVMQNPRHLVRRRGQEARLRCSPMKGHSHVYWYRQLPEEGLKFMVYLQKENIIDESGMPKERFSAEFPKEGPSILRIQQVVRGDSAAYFCASSPRRQSTDTQYFGPGTRLTVL.

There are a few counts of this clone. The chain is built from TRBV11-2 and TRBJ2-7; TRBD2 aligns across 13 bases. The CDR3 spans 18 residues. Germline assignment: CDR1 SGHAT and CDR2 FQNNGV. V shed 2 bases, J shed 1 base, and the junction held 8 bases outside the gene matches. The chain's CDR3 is CASSLLGTSGKVSYEQYF. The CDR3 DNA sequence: TGTGCCAGCAGCTTATTGGGGACTAGCGGGAAGGTGTCCTACGAGCAGTACTTC.

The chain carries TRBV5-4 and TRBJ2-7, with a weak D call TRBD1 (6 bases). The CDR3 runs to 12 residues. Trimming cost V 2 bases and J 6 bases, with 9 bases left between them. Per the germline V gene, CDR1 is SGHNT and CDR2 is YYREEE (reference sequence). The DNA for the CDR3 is TGTGCCAGCAGCTTTTCAGGGGTCGAGCAGTACTTC. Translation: CASSFSGVEQYF.

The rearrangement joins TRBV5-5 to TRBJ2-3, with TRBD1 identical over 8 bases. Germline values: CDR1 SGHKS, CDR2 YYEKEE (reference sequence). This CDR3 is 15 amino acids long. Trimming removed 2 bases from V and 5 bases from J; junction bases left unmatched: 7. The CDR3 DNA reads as TGTGCCAGCAGCTTAGAAGGACAGGGAAGAGATACGCAGTATTTT. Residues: CASSLEGQGRDTQYF.

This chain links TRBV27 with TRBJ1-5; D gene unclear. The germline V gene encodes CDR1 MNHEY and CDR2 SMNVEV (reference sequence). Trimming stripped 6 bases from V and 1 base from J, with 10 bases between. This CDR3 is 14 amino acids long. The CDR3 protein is CASREGLSNQPQHF. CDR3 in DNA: TGTGCCAGCAGGGAGGGTTTGAGCAATCAGCCCCAGCATTTT.

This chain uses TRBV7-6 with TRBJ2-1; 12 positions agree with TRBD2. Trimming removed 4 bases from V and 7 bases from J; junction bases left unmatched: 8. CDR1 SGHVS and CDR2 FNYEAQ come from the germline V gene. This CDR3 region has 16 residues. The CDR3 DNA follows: TGTGCCAGCAGCTGGTCTAGCGGGAGGGCCACAAATGAGCAGTTCTTC. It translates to CASSWSSGRATNEQFF.

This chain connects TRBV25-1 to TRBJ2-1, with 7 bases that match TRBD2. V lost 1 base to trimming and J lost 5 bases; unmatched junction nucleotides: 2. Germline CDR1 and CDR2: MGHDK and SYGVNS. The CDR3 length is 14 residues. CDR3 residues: CASSELGGDNEQFF. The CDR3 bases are TGTGCCAGCAGTGAATTGGGAGGGGACAATGAGCAGTTCTTC.

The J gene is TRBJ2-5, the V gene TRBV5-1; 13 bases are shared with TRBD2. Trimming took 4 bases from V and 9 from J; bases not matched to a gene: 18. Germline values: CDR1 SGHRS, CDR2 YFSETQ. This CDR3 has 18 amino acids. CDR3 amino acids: CASSRGLAGESGPEAQYF. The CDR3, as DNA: TGCGCCAGCAGCCGCGGACTAGCGGGGGAATCGGGGCCGGAGGCCCAGTACTTC. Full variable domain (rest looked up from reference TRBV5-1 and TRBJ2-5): KAGVTQTPRYLIKTRGQQVTLSCSPISGHRSVSWYQQTPGQGLQFLFEYFSETQRNKGNFPGRFSGRQFSNSRSEMNVSTLELGDSALYLCASSRGLAGESGPEAQYFGPGTRLLVL.

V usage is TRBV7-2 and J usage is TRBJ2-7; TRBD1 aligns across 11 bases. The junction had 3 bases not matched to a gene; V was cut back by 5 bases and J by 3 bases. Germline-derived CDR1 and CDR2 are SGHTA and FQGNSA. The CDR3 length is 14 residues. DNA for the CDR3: TGTGCCAGCAGCCGGGGACAGGGGGGCTACGAGCAGTACTTC. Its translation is CASSRGQGGYEQYF.

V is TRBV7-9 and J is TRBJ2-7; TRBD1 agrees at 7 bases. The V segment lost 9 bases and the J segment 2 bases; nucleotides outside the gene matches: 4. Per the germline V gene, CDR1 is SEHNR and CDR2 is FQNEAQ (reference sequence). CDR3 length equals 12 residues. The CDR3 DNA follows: TGTGCCAGTGGGACAGTCACCTACGAGCAGTACTTC. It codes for CASGTVTYEQYF.

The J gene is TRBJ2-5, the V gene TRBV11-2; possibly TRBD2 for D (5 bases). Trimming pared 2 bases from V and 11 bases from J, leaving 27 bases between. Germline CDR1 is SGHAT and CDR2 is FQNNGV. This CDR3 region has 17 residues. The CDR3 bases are TGTGCCAGCAGCTTACATACCCCACGGCGGGTATCGTTTGAGCAGTACTTC. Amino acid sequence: CASSLHTPRRVSFEQYF.